The 9 T cell receptor beta chains below all came from one sample that was sequenced in a study of blood T cell repertoires in COVID-19 (dated by TCRdb to the early 2020s). The receptor library was made with the immunoSEQ multiplex PCR assay. The immuneACCESS repertoire file appears here via TCRdb, limited to in-frame rearrangements. These files lack a portion of the clones; in checked studies, under half of the deficit traces to unresolved V genes, and the cause of the others is not known. This sample is represented by more than 65,000 clones; around four fifths of them were singletons. The ten largest clones represent roughly 5.4% of the sample. Sample: peripheral blood. The receptors derive from a man aged 45-65 years with active COVID-19.

In this sample, this clone turned up a few times. The chain has TRBV19 and TRBJ2-7; 9 bases agree with TRBD2. Looked up from germline, CDR1 is LNHDA and CDR2 is SQIVND (reference sequence). The CDR3 has 14 amino acids. The V segment lost 4 bases and the J segment 2 bases; nucleotides outside the gene matches: 3. CDR3 protein: CASSSGRDAYEQYF. Written as DNA, the CDR3 is TGTGCCAGTAGTAGCGGGAGGGACGCCTACGAGCAGTACTTC.

This chain links TRBV5-1 with TRBJ2-7; 10 bases fit TRBD1. The CDR3 contains 14 residues. Germline assignment: CDR1 SGHRS and CDR2 YFSETQ. V trimming: 4 bases; J trimming: 6 bases; junction bases outside the gene matches: 7. CDR3: CASSRQGAPTEQYF. The CDR3 coding sequence is TGCGCCAGCAGCCGACAGGGGGCGCCGACCGAGCAGTACTTC.

This rearrangement joins TRBV30 to TRBJ1-6; 9 nucleotides agree with TRBD1. Per the germline V gene, CDR1 is GTSNPN and CDR2 is SVGIG (reference sequence). There are 14 residues in the CDR3. Losses at the gene ends were 7 bases for V and 5 bases for J; bases not matched to a gene: 6. This chain's CDR3 is CASTQGADNSPLHF. In DNA form, the CDR3 reads TGTGCCTCCACACAGGGGGCGGATAATTCACCCCTCCACTTT. Complete variable domain (other parts from reference TRBV30 and TRBJ1-6): SQTIHQWPATLVQPVGSPLSLECTVEGTSNPNLYWYRQAAGRGLQLLFYSVGIGQISSEVPQNLSASRPQDRQFILSSKKLLLSDSGFYLCASTQGADNSPLHFGNGTRLTVT.

This clone has a handful of counts. V usage is TRBV3-1 (or the pseudogene TRBV3-2) and J usage is TRBJ1-3; D is ambiguous. Between the trimmed V and J ends, which lost 0 bases and 2 bases, there was a span of 5 bases. Germline V gives CDR1 LGHDT, CDR2 YNNKEL (reference sequence). The CDR3 totals 14 residues. The CDR3 sequence: CASSQDRTGNTIYF. In DNA form, the CDR3 reads TGTGCCAGCAGCCAAGACAGAACTGGAAACACCATATATTTT.

J is TRBJ2-3 and V is TRBV7-9, with D possibly matching TRBD1 (5 bases). Trimming cost V 5 bases and J 9 bases, with 21 bases left between them. The germline CDR1 and CDR2 sequences are SEHNR and FQNEAQ (reference sequence). The CDR3 has 15 residues. The CDR3 loop is CASSPRLGPRTTQYF. CDR3 DNA sequence: TGTGCCAGCAGCCCCCGCCTCGGTCCCCGGACAACGCAGTATTTT.

The chain links TRBV6-5 to TRBJ1-2, with 9 bases lining up with TRBD1. After removal of 4 bases from V and 7 bases from J, the junction contained 4 bases not matched to a gene. Looked up from germline, CDR1 is MNHEY and CDR2 is SVGAGI. The CDR3 is made up of 13 amino acids. CDR3 DNA sequence: TGTGCCAGCAGTTCACAGGGGGCAGGTGGCTACACCTTC. Protein sequence: CASSSQGAGGYTF.

The genes are TRBV6-2 or TRBV6-3 and TRBJ2-7; a possible D gene is TRBD1 (6 bases). The CDR3 is 17 amino acids. Trimming removed 2 bases at V and 3 bases at J, with 20 bases between. CDR1 is MNHEY and CDR2 is SVGEGT in the germline V gene. The CDR3 DNA follows: TGTGCCAGCAGTTACCCGACAGATAACAGGGTTGTCTACGAGCAGTACTTC. Translating gives CASSYPTDNRVVYEQYF.

V is TRBV7-3 and J is TRBJ2-3; 12 bases match TRBD2. V gave up 5 bases and J gave up 4 bases; unmatched junction bases: 7. This CDR3 comprises 16 residues. Germline CDR1 SGHTA, CDR2 FQGTGA. In DNA, the CDR3 is TGTGCCAGCAGCCCAAGGACTAGCGGGGCCCCAGATACGCAGTATTTT. It is translated as CASSPRTSGAPDTQYF.

The rearrangement links TRBV5-1 to TRBJ2-5; D is perhaps TRBD1 (6 bases). Germline assignment: CDR1 SGHRS and CDR2 YFSETQ. This CDR3 spans 13 amino acids. V lost 3 bases and J lost 3, with 9 bases in between. The CDR3, as DNA: TGCGCCAGCAGCTCGGACAGTGAAGAGACCCAGTACTTC. Its translation: CASSSDSEETQYF. The variable domain in full, with the rest retrieved from reference TRBV5-1 and TRBJ2-5, is KAGVTQTPRYLIKTRGQQVTLSCSPISGHRSVSWYQQTPGQGLQFLFEYFSETQRNKGNFPGRFSGRQFSNSRSEMNVSTLELGDSALYLCASSSDSEETQYFGPGTRLLVL.